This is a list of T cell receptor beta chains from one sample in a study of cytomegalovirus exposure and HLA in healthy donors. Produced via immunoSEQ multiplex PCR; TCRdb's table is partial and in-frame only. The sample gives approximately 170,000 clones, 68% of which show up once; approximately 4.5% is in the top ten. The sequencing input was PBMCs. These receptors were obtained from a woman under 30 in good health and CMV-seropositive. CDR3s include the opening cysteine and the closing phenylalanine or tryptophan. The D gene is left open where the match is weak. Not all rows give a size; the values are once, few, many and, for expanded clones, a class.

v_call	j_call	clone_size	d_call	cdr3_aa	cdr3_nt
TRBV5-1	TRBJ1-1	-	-	CASSAGSSKGAEAFF	TGCGCCAGCAGCGCCGGGTCCTCAAAAGGGGCTGAAGCTTTCTTT
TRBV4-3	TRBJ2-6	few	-	CASRSTGANVLTF	TGCGCCAGCAGATCAACTGGGGCCAACGTCCTGACTTTC
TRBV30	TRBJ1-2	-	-	CAGKPNRAHYGYTF	TGTGCCGGAAAGCCGAACAGGGCGCACTATGGCTACACCTTC
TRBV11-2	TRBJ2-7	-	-	CASRLARDEQYF	TGTGCCAGCAGGTTAGCGCGGGACGAGCAGTACTTC
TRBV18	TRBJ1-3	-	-	CASSPLGAEGNTIYF	TGTGCCAGCTCACCGTTGGGGGCGGAAGGAAACACCATATATTTT
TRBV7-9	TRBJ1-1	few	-	CASSLPRYEAFF	TGTGCCAGCAGCTTACCTCGCTATGAAGCTTTCTTT
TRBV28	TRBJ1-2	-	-	CASSGGGHGYTF	TGTGCCAGCAGTGGTGGAGGACATGGCTACACCTTC
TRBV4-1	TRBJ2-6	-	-	CASSQVRGSGANVLTF	TGCGCCAGCAGCCAAGTCAGGGGCTCTGGGGCCAACGTCCTGACTTTC
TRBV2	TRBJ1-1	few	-	CASSEAWGGRQVEAFF	TGTGCCAGCAGTGAAGCGTGGGGGGGGAGGCAAGTTGAAGCTTTCTTT
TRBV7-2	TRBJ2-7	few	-	CASSLSGTSYEQYF	TGTGCCAGCAGCTTGTCGGGAACCTCCTACGAGCAGTACTTC
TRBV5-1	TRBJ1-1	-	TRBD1	CASSGVVTTGDTEAFF	TGCGCCAGCAGCGGGGTGGTGACAACAGGGGACACTGAAGCTTTCTTT
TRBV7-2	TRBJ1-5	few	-	CASSPARSGNQPQHF	TGTGCCAGCAGCCCTGCTCGAAGCGGCAATCAGCCCCAGCATTTT
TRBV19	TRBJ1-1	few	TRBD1	CASRDRDTEAFF	TGTGCCAGTAGGGACAGGGACACTGAAGCTTTCTTT
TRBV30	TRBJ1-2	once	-	CAWSVARLGYGYTF	TGTGCCTGGAGTGTGGCCAGGTTGGGCTATGGCTACACCTTC
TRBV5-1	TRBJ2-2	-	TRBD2	CASEYPGLADSGELFF	TGCGCCAGCGAATATCCGGGACTAGCGGATTCTGGGGAGCTGTTTTTT
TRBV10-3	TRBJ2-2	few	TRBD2	CAINSAVGLAGNTGELFF	TGTGCCATCAATTCAGCGGTCGGACTAGCGGGGAACACCGGGGAGCTGTTTTTT
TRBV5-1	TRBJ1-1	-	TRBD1	CASRGEGAGSTEAFF	TGCGCCAGCAGGGGAGAGGGGGCCGGGAGCACTGAAGCTTTCTTT
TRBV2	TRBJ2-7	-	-	CASSVFEEQYF	TGTGCCAGCAGTGTCTTTGAGGAGCAGTACTTC
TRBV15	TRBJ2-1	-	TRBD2	CATSRDILAGGAYYNEQFF	TGTGCCACCAGCAGAGATATTTTGGCGGGGGGCGCATATTACAATGAGCAGTTCTTC
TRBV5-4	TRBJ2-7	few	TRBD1	CASSSTGAYEQYF	TGTGCCAGCAGCTCCACAGGGGCCTACGAGCAGTACTTC
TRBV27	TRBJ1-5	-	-	CASSTTYQPQHF	TGTGCCAGCAGTACTACCTATCAGCCCCAGCATTTT
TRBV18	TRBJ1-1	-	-	CASSLVDTMNTEAFF	TGTGCCAGCTCACTCGTGGACACCATGAACACTGAAGCTTTCTTT
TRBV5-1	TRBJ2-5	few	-	CASSLEAGETQYF	TGCGCCAGCAGCTTGGAGGCGGGAGAGACCCAGTACTTC
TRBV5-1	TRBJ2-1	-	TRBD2	CAAGSAGPLHEQFF	TGCGCCGCGGGGTCAGCGGGGCCCCTCCACGAGCAGTTCTTC
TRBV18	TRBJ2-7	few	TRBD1	CASSPRQGEGYEQYF	TGTGCCAGCTCTCCAAGACAGGGCGAGGGCTACGAGCAGTACTTC
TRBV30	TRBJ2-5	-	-	CAWSVRTEETQYF	TGTGCCTGGAGTGTACGCACAGAAGAGACCCAGTACTTC
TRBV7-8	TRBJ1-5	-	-	CASSSYRDNQPQHF	TGTGCCAGCAGCTCATACAGGGACAATCAGCCCCAGCATTTT
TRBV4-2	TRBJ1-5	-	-	CASSQDTGQPQHF	TGTGCCAGCAGCCAAGATACGGGGCAGCCCCAGCATTTT
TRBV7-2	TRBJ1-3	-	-	CASSLDPGRGRNTIYF	TGTGCCAGCAGCTTAGATCCAGGGAGGGGCAGAAACACCATATATTTT
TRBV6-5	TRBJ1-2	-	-	CASVRTAPNYGYTF	TGTGCCAGCGTTAGGACAGCCCCTAACTATGGCTACACCTTC
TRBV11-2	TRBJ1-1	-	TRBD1	CASRLRGQRSSTEAFF	TGTGCCAGCAGACTCAGGGGGCAGCGAAGTAGCACTGAAGCTTTCTTT
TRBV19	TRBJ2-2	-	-	CASSIAKKRQNTGELFF	TGTGCCAGTAGTATCGCAAAAAAGCGGCAGAACACCGGGGAGCTGTTTTTT
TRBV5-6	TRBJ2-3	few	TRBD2	CASSLLSGATDTQYF	TGTGCCAGCAGCCTTCTAAGCGGGGCTACAGATACGCAGTATTTT
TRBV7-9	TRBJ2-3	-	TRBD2	CASSLRLAGSTDTQYF	TGTGCCAGCAGCCTCCGACTAGCGGGAAGCACAGATACGCAGTATTTT
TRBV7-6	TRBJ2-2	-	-	CASSLVVGGLFPGELFF	TGTGCCAGCAGCTTAGTTGTGGGGGGGCTTTTTCCCGGGGAGCTGTTTTTT
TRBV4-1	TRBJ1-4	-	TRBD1	CASSQAGQGRRNEKLFF	TGCGCCAGCAGCCAGGCTGGACAGGGGAGAAGGAATGAAAAACTGTTTTTT
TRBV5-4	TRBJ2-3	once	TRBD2	CASSLLLAGAADTQYF	TGTGCCAGCAGCTTGTTGCTAGCGGGAGCTGCAGATACGCAGTATTTT
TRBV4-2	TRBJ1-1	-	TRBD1	CASQKSGTGGWGTEAFF	TGTGCCAGCCAAAAATCCGGGACAGGGGGCTGGGGCACTGAAGCTTTCTTT
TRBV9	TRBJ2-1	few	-	CASSVEDLTNEQFF	TGTGCCAGCAGCGTAGAGGACTTGACCAATGAGCAGTTCTTC
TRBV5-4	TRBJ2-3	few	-	CASSYDLTTGQDTQYF	TGTGCCAGCAGCTACGATCTGACTACAGGGCAAGATACGCAGTATTTT
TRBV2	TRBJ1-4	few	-	CASIRSVGEKLFF	TGTGCCAGCATTCGAAGTGTGGGCGAAAAACTGTTTTTT